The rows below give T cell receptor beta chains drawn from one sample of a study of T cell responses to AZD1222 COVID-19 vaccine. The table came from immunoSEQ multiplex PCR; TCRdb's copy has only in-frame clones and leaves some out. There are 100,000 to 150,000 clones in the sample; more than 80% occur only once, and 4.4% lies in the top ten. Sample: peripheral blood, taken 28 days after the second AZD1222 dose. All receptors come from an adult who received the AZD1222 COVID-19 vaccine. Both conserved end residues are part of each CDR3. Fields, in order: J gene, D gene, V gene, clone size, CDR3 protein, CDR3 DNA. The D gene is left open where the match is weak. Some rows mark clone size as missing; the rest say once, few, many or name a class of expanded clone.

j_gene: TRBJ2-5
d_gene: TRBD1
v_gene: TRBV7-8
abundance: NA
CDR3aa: CASSFLLDRNLGKTQYF
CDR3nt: TGTGCCAGCAGCTTCCTCCTGGACAGGAACCTCGGAAAGACCCAGTACTTC

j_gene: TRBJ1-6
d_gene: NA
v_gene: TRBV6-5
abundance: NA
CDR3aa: CASSYLDGGSPLHF
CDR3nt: TGTGCCAGCAGTTATTTGGACGGGGGGTCACCCCTCCACTTT

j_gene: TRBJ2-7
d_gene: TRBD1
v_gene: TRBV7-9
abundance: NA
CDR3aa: CASRDRGPSYEQYF
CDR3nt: TGTGCCAGCAGGGACAGGGGGCCATCCTACGAGCAGTACTTC

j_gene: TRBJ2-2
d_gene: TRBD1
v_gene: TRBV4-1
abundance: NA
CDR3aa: CASSSGQGSNTGELFF
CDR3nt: TGCGCCAGCAGCTCCGGACAGGGATCGAACACCGGGGAGCTGTTTTTT

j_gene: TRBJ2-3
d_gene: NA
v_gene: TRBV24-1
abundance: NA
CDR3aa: CATSDFPIDRTSTDTQYF
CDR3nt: TGTGCCACCAGTGATTTCCCTATAGACAGAACTAGCACAGATACGCAGTATTTT

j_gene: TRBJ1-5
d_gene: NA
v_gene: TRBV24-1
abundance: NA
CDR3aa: CATSDPKTGYQPQHF
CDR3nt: TGTGCCACCAGTGATCCTAAGACAGGCTATCAGCCCCAGCATTTT

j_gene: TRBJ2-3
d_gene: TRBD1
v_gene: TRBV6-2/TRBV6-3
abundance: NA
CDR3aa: CASSSGQHTSTDTQYF
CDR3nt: TGTGCCAGCAGTTCGGGACAGCATACTAGCACAGATACGCAGTATTTT

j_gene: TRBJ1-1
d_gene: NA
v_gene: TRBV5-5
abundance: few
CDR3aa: CASSHLPIGQSTEAFF
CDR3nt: TGTGCCAGCAGCCATCTCCCCATAGGACAGTCAACTGAAGCTTTCTTT

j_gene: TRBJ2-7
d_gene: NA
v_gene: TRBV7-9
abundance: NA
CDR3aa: CASSRTNYEQYF
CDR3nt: TGTGCCAGCAGCCGCACAAATTACGAGCAGTACTTC

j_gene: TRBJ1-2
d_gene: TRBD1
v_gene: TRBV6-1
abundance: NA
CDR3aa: CASSVRTGGDIDYGYTF
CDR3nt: TGTGCCAGCAGTGTCCGGACAGGGGGCGATATTGACTATGGCTACACCTTC

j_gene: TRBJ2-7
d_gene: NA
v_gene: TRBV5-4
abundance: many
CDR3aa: CASSLVWGDAYEQYF
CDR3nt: TGTGCCAGCAGCTTGGTCTGGGGGGACGCCTACGAGCAGTACTTC

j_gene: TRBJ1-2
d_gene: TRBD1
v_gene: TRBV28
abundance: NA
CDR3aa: CASSSGQVLYGYTF
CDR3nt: TGTGCCAGCAGTTCGGGACAGGTCCTATATGGCTACACCTTC

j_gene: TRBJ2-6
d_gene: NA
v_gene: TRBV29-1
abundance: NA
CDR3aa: CSVEVIGSGANVLTF
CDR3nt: TGCAGCGTTGAAGTCATAGGCTCTGGGGCCAACGTCCTGACTTTC

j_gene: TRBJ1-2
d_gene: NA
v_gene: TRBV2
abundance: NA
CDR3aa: CASSDDRPGGYTF
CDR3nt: TGTGCCAGCAGTGACGACCGCCCAGGTGGCTACACCTTC

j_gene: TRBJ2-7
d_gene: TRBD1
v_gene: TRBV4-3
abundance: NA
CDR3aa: CASSPTGTGDSSYEQYF
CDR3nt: TGCGCCAGCAGCCCAACGGGGACAGGGGATAGCTCCTACGAGCAGTACTTC

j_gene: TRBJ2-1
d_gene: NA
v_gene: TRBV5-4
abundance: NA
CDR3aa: CASSWNRVNEQFF
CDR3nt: TGTGCCAGCAGCTGGAACAGGGTCAATGAGCAGTTCTTC

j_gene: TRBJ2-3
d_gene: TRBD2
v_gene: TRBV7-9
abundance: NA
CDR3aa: CASSPSGGTDTQYF
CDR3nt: TGTGCCAGCAGCCCAAGCGGGGGCACAGATACGCAGTATTTT

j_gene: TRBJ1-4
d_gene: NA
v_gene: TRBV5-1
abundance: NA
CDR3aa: CASTEGGANEKLFF
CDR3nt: TGCGCCAGCACTGAAGGGGGGGCTAATGAAAAACTGTTTTTT

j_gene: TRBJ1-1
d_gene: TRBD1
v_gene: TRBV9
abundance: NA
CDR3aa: CASSAQGETEAFF
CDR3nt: TGTGCCAGCAGCGCCCAGGGGGAAACTGAAGCTTTCTTT

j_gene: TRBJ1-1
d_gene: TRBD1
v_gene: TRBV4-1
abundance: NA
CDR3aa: CASSQDRSRGRTEAFF
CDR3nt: TGCGCCAGCAGCCAAGATCGTAGCAGGGGGCGTACTGAAGCTTTCTTT

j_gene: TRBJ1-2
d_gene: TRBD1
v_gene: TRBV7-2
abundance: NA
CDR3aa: CASSPGTGGARGYTF
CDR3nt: TGTGCCAGCAGCCCCGGGACAGGGGGCGCCAGGGGCTACACCTTC

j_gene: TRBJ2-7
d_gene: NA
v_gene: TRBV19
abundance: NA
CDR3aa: CASSTNRVKYEQYF
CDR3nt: TGTGCCAGTAGTACGAACAGGGTTAAGTACGAGCAGTACTTC

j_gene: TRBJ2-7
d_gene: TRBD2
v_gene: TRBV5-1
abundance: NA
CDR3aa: CASRLAGGTYEQYF
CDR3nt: TGCGCCAGCCGGTTAGCGGGGGGTACCTACGAGCAGTACTTC

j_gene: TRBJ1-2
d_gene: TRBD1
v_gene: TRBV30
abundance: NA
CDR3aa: CAWRGGTGVGGYTF
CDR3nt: TGTGCCTGGAGGGGAGGGACAGGGGTTGGCGGCTACACCTTC

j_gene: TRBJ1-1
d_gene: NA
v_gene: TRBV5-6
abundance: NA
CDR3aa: CASSLGRRPRGTEAFF
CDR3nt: TGTGCCAGCAGCTTGGGGCGGAGACCCCGGGGTACTGAAGCTTTCTTT

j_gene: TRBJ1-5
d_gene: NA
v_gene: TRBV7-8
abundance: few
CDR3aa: CASSATRGSSNQPQHF
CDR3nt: TGTGCCAGCAGCGCCACTAGGGGCTCTTCCAATCAGCCCCAGCATTTT